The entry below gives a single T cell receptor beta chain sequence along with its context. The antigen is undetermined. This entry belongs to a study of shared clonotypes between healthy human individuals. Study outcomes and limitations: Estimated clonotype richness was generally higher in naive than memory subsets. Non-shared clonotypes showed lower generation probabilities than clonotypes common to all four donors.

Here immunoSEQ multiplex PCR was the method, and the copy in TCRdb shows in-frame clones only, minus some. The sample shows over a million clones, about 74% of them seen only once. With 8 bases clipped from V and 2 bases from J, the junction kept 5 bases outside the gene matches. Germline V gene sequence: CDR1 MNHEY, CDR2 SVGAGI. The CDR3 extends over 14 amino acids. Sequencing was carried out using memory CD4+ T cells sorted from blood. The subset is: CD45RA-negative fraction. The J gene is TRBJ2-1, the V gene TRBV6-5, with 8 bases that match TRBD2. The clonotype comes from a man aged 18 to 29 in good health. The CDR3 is CASFGGAAYNEQFF. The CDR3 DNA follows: TGTGCCAGCTTCGGGGGGGCAGCCTACAATGAGCAGTTCTTC.